This entry lists 28 T cell receptor beta chains sequenced from one sample in a study of vaccination and CD4 T cells after COVID-19. The assay that was used to sequence DNA from cultured CD4+ T cells was the Oncomine TCR Beta short-read assay. TCRdb independently ran MiXCR on the PCR reads; one entry per CDR3 protein. This table holds over 6,500 distinct CDR3 sequences, under 65% found once. Treatment reported: roughly 10-day PBMC culture with coronavirus spike peptide pools or control peptides (ViraFEST assay). During the years 2011-2018, before the COVID-19 pandemic, the unexposed donor's CD4+ T cells were collected. No antigen has been identified for these receptors. Material for sequencing was CD4+ T cells from blood, cultured in vitro. The origin of the receptors is a human donor in good health.

The CDR3 DNA reads as TGTGCCAGCAGTTACTCCAGCGGGGGGGGCACAGATACGCAGTATTTT. Its protein is CASSYSSGGGTDTQYF. The J gene is TRBJ2-3, the V gene TRBV6-5; the match to TRBD2 covers 10 bases. J lost 1 base, V lost 0 bases, and 1 base had no gene match. The CDR3 runs 16 residues. The germline gives CDR1 MNHEY, CDR2 SVGAGI.

The sample holds one count of this clonotype. The chain combines TRBV7-9 with TRBJ2-7, with 7 bases fitting TRBD2. The CDR3 spans 16 residues. The germline V gene has CDR1 SEHNR and CDR2 FQNEAQ (reference sequence). V shed 5 bases, J shed 1 base, and the junction held 11 bases outside the gene matches. In nucleotides, the CDR3 is TGTGCCAGCAGCCAACAAGATTGGGGGGGATCCTACGAGCAGTACTTC. This encodes CASSQQDWGGSYEQYF.

The chain employs TRBV19 and TRBJ1-1, with D possibly TRBD1 on 6 matching bases. V was cut by 6 bases and J by 2 bases, with 10 bases left in between. The germline CDR1 and CDR2 sequences are LNHDA and SQIVND (reference sequence). The CDR3 is 13 residues long. In DNA, the CDR3 is TGTGCCAGTAGCACCGGGACAAACACTGAAGCTTTCTTT. Encoded protein: CASSTGTNTEAFF.

In its sample, this clonotype was seen a few times. The chain recombines TRBV7-6 with TRBJ2-7, with no clear D. V lost 1 base to trimming and J lost 1 base, with 11 bases between them. Germline V gene lookup returns CDR1 SGHVS and CDR2 FNYEAQ. The CDR3 is made up of 15 amino acids. CDR3: CASSLGEGPSYEQYF. CDR3 nucleotides: TGTGCCAGCAGCTTAGGTGAAGGGCCTTCCTACGAGCAGTACTTC.

The rearrangement joins TRBV2 to TRBJ2-2, with 11 positions matching TRBD1. The germline CDR1 and CDR2 sequences are SNHLY and FYNNEI. The CDR3 runs to 13 residues. V shed 8 bases, J shed 6 bases, and the junction held 2 bases outside the gene matches. CDR3 in amino acids: CASGGQGAGELFF. The CDR3, as DNA: TGTGCCAGCGGGGGACAGGGGGCCGGGGAGCTGTTTTTT.

The CDR3 loop reads CASSRQGLSHEQYF. The CDR3 region has the DNA TGTGCCAGCAGTCGACAGGGATTGTCCCACGAGCAGTACTTC. The chain carries TRBV12-3 or TRBV12-4 and TRBJ2-7; 7 positions match TRBD1. V lost 5 bases to trimming and J lost 5 bases; unmatched junction nucleotides: 9. CDR3 size: 14 residues.

This clonotype showed up just a few times. The chain couples TRBV20-1 to TRBJ1-2; D is undetermined. Deletions cut 0 bases from V and 0 bases from J, with 14 bases between. This CDR3 has 16 amino acids. Germline assignment: CDR1 DFQATT and CDR2 SNEGSKA (reference sequence). The CDR3 region is CSARDRVGGANYGYTF. CDR3 nucleotide sequence: TGCAGTGCTAGAGATCGTGTAGGAGGAGCTAACTATGGCTACACCTTC.

Only a few counts were recorded for this clonotype. This chain connects TRBV2 to TRBJ2-3; no clear D gene. The CDR3 is 14 amino acids. V gave up 4 bases and J gave up 0 bases, with 8 bases separating them. Germline CDR1 and CDR2: SNHLY and FYNNEI. In nucleotides, the CDR3 is TGTGCCAGCAGTGTGGCGACTAGCACAGATACGCAGTATTTT. This translates into CASSVATSTDTQYF.

The gene calls are TRBV19 and TRBJ2-2, with TRBD2 matching 10 bases. CDR1 and CDR2 (germline): LNHDA, SQIVND (reference sequence). The V gene end was trimmed by 4 bases and the J gene end by 8 bases; junction bases not matched to a gene: 16. This CDR3 region has 18 residues. The DNA of the CDR3 is TGTGCCAGTAGTACGGGACCAGCGGGAGGGCCGGGGATGGGGGAGCTGTTTTTT. Protein sequence: CASSTGPAGGPGMGELFF.

This chain's CDR3 is CSARDSGLAGVSGELFF. In DNA form, the CDR3 reads TGCAGTGCTAGAGATTCGGGACTCGCGGGAGTAAGTGGGGAGCTGTTTTTT. The chain uses TRBV20-1 and TRBJ2-2; TRBD2 agrees at 7 bases. The length of the CDR3 is 17 residues. In germline, CDR1 is DFQATT, CDR2 SNEGSKA (reference sequence). The V gene end was trimmed by 0 bases and the J gene end by 8 bases; junction bases not matched to a gene: 15.

The chain uses TRBV2 and TRBJ1-2; D is uncertain. V lost 1 base and J lost 5, with 5 bases in between. The germline gives CDR1 SNHLY, CDR2 FYNNEI. This CDR3 has 12 amino acids. The CDR3 DNA reads as TGTGCCAGCAGTGAAGATGGGTATGGCTACACCTTC. Amino acids: CASSEDGYGYTF. Based on the CDR3 plus reference TRBV2 and TRBJ1-2, the full variable domain is EPEVTQTPSHQVTQMGQEVILRCVPISNHLYFYWYRQILGQKVEFLVSFYNNEISEKSEIFDDQFSVERPDGSNFTLKIRSTKLEDSAMYFCASSEDGYGYTFGSGTRLTVV.

This chain joins TRBV24-1 and TRBJ2-2; no clear D gene. Trimming shortened V by 0 bases and J by 6 bases, and 10 bases separated the two germline ends. The germline gives CDR1 KGHDR, CDR2 SFDVKD. This CDR3 comprises 15 residues. CDR3 sequence (DNA): TGTGCCACCAGTGATTTGAACGTTCGGGCCGGGGAGCTGTTTTTT. Translation gives CATSDLNVRAGELFF.

This clonotype was seen more than once but under ten times. J is TRBJ1-2 and V is TRBV19; no definite D call. The germline gives CDR1 LNHDA, CDR2 SQIVND (reference sequence). V lost 7 bases and J 4 bases, leaving 13 bases between the germline ends. CDR3 length: 13 residues. CDR3 coding DNA: TGTGCCAGTACCAGAGGAGGGCTCTATGGCTACACCTTC. Amino acid sequence: CASTRGGLYGYTF.

This clonotype was counted only a few times. This chain joins TRBV10-1 and TRBJ2-2, with TRBD2 matching over 10 bases. Germline trimming cut 5 bases from V and 4 bases from J; bases unmatched to any gene: 13. The CDR3 is 18 residues long. Germline assignment: CDR1 WNHNN and CDR2 SYGVQD (reference sequence). DNA for the CDR3: TGCGCCAGCAGTACCGGGACTAGCGTGTTCCTAGGCACCGGGGAGCTGTTTTTT. This gives the protein CASSTGTSVFLGTGELFF.

This clonotype was recorded only once. The genes are TRBV19 and TRBJ1-6, with 12 bases lining up with TRBD1. The CDR3 extends over 20 amino acids. After removal of 5 bases from V and 7 bases from J, the junction contained 18 bases not matched to a gene. CDR1 is LNHDA and CDR2 is SQIVND in the germline V gene (reference sequence). The CDR3, as DNA: TGTGCCAGTAGTCTACCTCCCTTGGGACAGGGGGCCTTCGGCAATTCACCCCTCCACTTT. Its protein is CASSLPPLGQGAFGNSPLHF. Combining the CDR3 with reference TRBV19 and TRBJ1-6 gives the whole variable domain DGGITQSPKYLFRKEGQNVTLSCEQNLNHDAMYWYRQDPGQGLRLIYYSQIVNDFQKGDIAEGYSVSREKKESFPLTVTSAQKNPTAFYLCASSLPPLGQGAFGNSPLHFGNGTRLTVT.

This rearrangement joins TRBV6-2 or TRBV6-3 to TRBJ1-1; the match to TRBD1 covers 8 bases. V shed 5 bases, J shed 3 bases, and the junction held 2 bases outside the gene matches. The V gene's germline CDR1 is MNHEY and CDR2 SVGEGT. The CDR3 has 13 residues. The CDR3 protein is CASSKTGDTEAFF. DNA for the CDR3: TGTGCCAGCAGTAAGACAGGGGACACTGAAGCTTTCTTT.

The genes are TRBV6-2 or TRBV6-3 and TRBJ2-5, with TRBD1 matching over 11 bases. From germline, CDR1 is MNHEY and CDR2 SVGEGT. Losses at the gene ends were 8 bases for V and 5 bases for J; bases not matched to a gene: 16. This CDR3 comprises 17 residues. This chain's CDR3 is CASGRTGGPGRTETQYF. DNA for the CDR3: TGTGCCAGCGGACGGACAGGGGGCCCTGGACGAACCGAGACCCAGTACTTC.

DNA of the CDR3: TGTGCCAGCAGCTTACAGACCGGGACAGGGGGCCATTCCCAGTACTTC. Translation: CASSLQTGTGGHSQYF. The chain uses TRBV7-2 and TRBJ2-5; 12 bases align to TRBD1. Germline V CDR1 and CDR2: SGHTA, FQGNSA. J was trimmed by 9 bases and V by 2 bases; bases with no gene match: 10. The CDR3 runs 16 residues.

The table lists this clonotype with a few counts. The V gene is TRBV6-1, the J gene TRBJ1-2, with 10 bases fitting TRBD1. The J segment lost 8 bases and the V segment lost 5 bases, leaving 8 bases of the junction unmatched. CDR1 and CDR2 from the germline V gene are MNHNS and SASEGT. CDR3 size: 14 residues. The CDR3 bases are TGTGCCAGCAGTCGGACCGGGACAGGGGAAGGCTACACCTTC. This encodes CASSRTGTGEGYTF.

The chain employs TRBV19 and TRBJ2-3, with 11 positions matching TRBD2. After removal of 5 bases from V and 3 bases from J, the junction contained 7 bases not matched to a gene. The germline V gene has CDR1 LNHDA and CDR2 SQIVND (reference sequence). This CDR3 is built from 16 residues. The CDR3: CASSAPIAGGTDTQYF. The CDR3 DNA reads TGTGCCAGTAGTGCCCCGATAGCGGGAGGGACAGATACGCAGTATTTT.

The chain is built from TRBV7-2 and TRBJ1-1; a weak D match, TRBD1 (5 bases). Trimming took off 5 bases at V and 1 base at J, with 14 bases between the two ends. This CDR3 has 15 amino acids. The germline CDR1 and CDR2 sequences are SGHTA and FQGNSA. The CDR3 DNA reads TGTGCCAGCAGCCCCAAAACAGGAGGGAACACTGAAGCTTTCTTT. Amino acid sequence: CASSPKTGGNTEAFF.

The rearrangement uses TRBV27 and TRBJ2-7; TRBD1 agrees at 7 bases. Per the germline V gene, CDR1 is MNHEY and CDR2 is SMNVEV (reference sequence). The CDR3 is made up of 13 amino acids. With 5 bases clipped from V and 6 bases from J, the junction kept 7 bases outside the gene matches. The CDR3 loop is CASSTTGVREQYF. CDR3 DNA sequence: TGTGCCAGCAGTACCACAGGGGTACGCGAGCAGTACTTC.

This chain uses TRBV10-1 with TRBJ2-7; D might be TRBD1 or TRBD2, each matching 5 bases. The CDR3 covers 14 residues. Trimming left V 6 bases short and J 2 bases short, with 14 bases between. CDR1 is WNHNN and CDR2 is SYGVQD in the germline V gene (reference sequence). CDR3 amino acids: CASSPHPGPYEQYF. The CDR3 DNA follows: TGCGCCAGCAGCCCTCACCCGGGACCCTACGAGCAGTACTTC.

The chain couples TRBV10-1 to TRBJ1-1; D uncertain. CDR1 and CDR2 from the germline V gene are WNHNN and SYGVQD (reference sequence). V lost 0 bases to trimming and J lost 3 bases, with 8 bases between them. The CDR3 has 14 amino acids. CDR3 sequence (DNA): TGCGCCAGCAGTGAGTCCGGGGTGGACACTGAAGCTTTCTTT. Its protein product is CASSESGVDTEAFF.

The table lists this clonotype with a few counts. The chain combines TRBV25-1 with TRBJ2-2; TRBD1 agrees at 9 bases. CDR1 and CDR2 (germline): MGHDK, SYGVNS. This CDR3 comprises 16 residues. V dropped 4 bases and J dropped 5; count of bases not matched to a gene: 8. The CDR3 loop is CASSVRDREWTGELFF. CDR3 bases: TGTGCCAGCAGTGTCCGGGACAGGGAGTGGACCGGGGAGCTGTTTTTT.

The chain recombines TRBV28 with TRBJ1-4; the D gene is possibly TRBD1 (6 bases). Germline CDR1 MDHEN, CDR2 SYDVKM. V lost 5 bases and J lost 8, with 21 bases in between. The CDR3 spans 16 residues. Written as DNA, the CDR3 is TGTGCCAGCAGTCCCACTTACAGGGAGGCAGGGGAAAAACTGTTTTTT. Translated, it gives CASSPTYREAGEKLFF.

This clonotype has more than one count but fewer than ten. V usage is TRBV7-9 and J usage is TRBJ1-2, with 9 bases identical to TRBD1. The J segment lost 0 bases and the V segment lost 5 bases, leaving 7 bases of the junction unmatched. CDR1 and CDR2 from the germline V gene are SEHNR and FQNEAQ (reference sequence). This CDR3 contains 16 residues. The CDR3 loop reads CASSMGQGLANYGYTF. The CDR3 DNA reads as TGTGCCAGCAGCATGGGACAGGGCCTCGCTAACTATGGCTACACCTTC.

This chain joins TRBV6-1 and TRBJ1-2, with TRBD1 identical over 11 bases. The V gene's germline CDR1 is MNHNS and CDR2 SASEGT. The trim removed 6 bases at V and 7 bases at J, leaving 7 bases unmatched. This CDR3 is built from 14 residues. The CDR3 region is CASRRTGGPSGYTF. In nucleotides, the CDR3 is TGTGCCAGCAGACGGACAGGGGGCCCTTCTGGCTACACCTTC.